Below are 28 T cell receptor beta chains sequenced from a single sample in a study of CD8+ T cells in alopecia areata. Following extraction, RNA underwent reverse transcription to cDNA, which served as the sequencing template. The assay was immunoSEQ multiplex PCR, and TCRdb's table has in-frame clones only and misses some. The profile shows some 200,000 clones, 50% to 60% of them singletons. Treatment noted: oral pan-JAK inhibitor, 5-10 mg twice daily. The source was CD4+ T cells sorted from blood, collected at week 4, from a patient treated with tofacitinib. Receptor source: a human donor with alopecia areata.

V is TRBV6-1 and J is TRBJ2-7, with 8 positions matching TRBD2. Germline lookup yields CDR1 MNHNS and CDR2 SASEGT. The CDR3 contains 16 residues. The V segment lost 1 base and the J segment 0 bases; nucleotides outside the gene matches: 5. CDR3 residues: CASSEVAGHPSYEQYF. CDR3 DNA sequence: TGTGCCAGCAGTGAAGTAGCGGGGCACCCCTCCTACGAGCAGTACTTC.

This clone was seen only a few times. The rearrangement links TRBV29-1 to TRBJ1-2; 9 bases are a match to TRBD1. After removal of 7 bases from V and 3 bases from J, the junction contained 6 bases not matched to a gene. This CDR3 has 13 amino acids. Germline V gene data show CDR1 as SQVTM and CDR2 as ANQGSEA. The CDR3, as DNA: TGCAGCGCTTTGAACAGGGGGCACTATGGCTACACCTTC. It encodes CSALNRGHYGYTF.

This clone was counted a single time. The chain combines TRBV6-1 with TRBJ2-3; no clear D gene. This CDR3 has 12 residues. The germline V gene encodes CDR1 MNHNS and CDR2 SASEGT. Trimming left V 11 bases short and J 4 bases short, with 13 bases between. CDR3 DNA: TGTGCCGCGGTGGGCGGAGCAGATACGCAGTATTTT. Its protein is CAAVGGADTQYF.

The chain joins TRBV19 to TRBJ1-2; TRBD1 is a possible D gene (6 bases). V lost 3 bases, J lost 7 bases, and 18 bases lay in between. Looked up from germline, CDR1 is LNHDA and CDR2 is SQIVND (reference sequence). The CDR3 extends over 15 amino acids. The CDR3 sequence: CASSIGWQGNGGYTF. As DNA, the CDR3 is TGTGCCAGTAGTATCGGGTGGCAGGGGAATGGTGGCTACACCTTC.

The gene calls are TRBV5-1 and TRBJ1-3; no clear D. Germline CDR1 is SGHRS and CDR2 is YFSETQ. V was shortened by 1 base and J by 0 bases, with 5 bases between the two germline ends. This CDR3 region has 14 residues. The CDR3 reads CASSLSFSGNTIYF. The CDR3 DNA follows: TGCGCCAGCAGCTTGAGCTTCTCTGGAAACACCATATATTTT. Together with reference TRBV5-1 and TRBJ1-3, the CDR3 gives the full variable domain: KAGVTQTPRYLIKTRGQQVTLSCSPISGHRSVSWYQQTPGQGLQFLFEYFSETQRNKGNFPGRFSGRQFSNSRSEMNVSTLELGDSALYLCASSLSFSGNTIYFGEGSWLTVV.

This clone was detected only a few times. The chain employs TRBV30 and TRBJ2-6, with D unclear. Trimming stripped 7 bases from V and 1 base from J, with 8 bases between. CDR3 length: 13 amino acids. Germline V gives CDR1 GTSNPN, CDR2 SVGIG (reference sequence). The CDR3 nucleotides read TGTGCCTACCAACGTTCTGGGGCCAACGTCCTGACTTTC. It encodes CAYQRSGANVLTF.

This clone was seen once. The rearrangement joins TRBV23-1 to TRBJ1-1, with D unclear. TRBV23-1 qualifies as an ORF whose function is uncertain. V was clipped by 6 bases and J by 10 bases, with 12 bases between them. The CDR3 length is 11 residues. For the CDR3, the DNA is TGCGCCAGCAGGGGAGGTGATCCAGCTTTCTTT. This encodes CASRGGDPAFF.

The rearrangement links TRBV19 to TRBJ2-7; 7 nucleotides align to TRBD1. Trimming at V came to 3 bases and at J to 3 bases, leaving 5 bases not matched to a gene. Germline-derived CDR1 and CDR2 are LNHDA and SQIVND (reference sequence). The CDR3 is 14 residues long. CDR3 sequence: CASSMRGLIYEQYF. The CDR3 bases are TGTGCCAGTAGTATGAGGGGGCTCATCTACGAGCAGTACTTC.

This chain joins TRBV27 and TRBJ2-2; tentatively, D is TRBD1 or TRBD2 (6 bases each). Trimming stripped 6 bases from V and 4 bases from J, with 18 bases between. CDR1 is MNHEY, CDR2 SMNVEV, per germline (reference sequence). The CDR3 has 16 amino acids. This CDR3 reads CASSRRGALSTGELFF. CDR3 bases: TGTGCCAGCAGCCGAAGGGGGGCCTTGTCCACCGGGGAGCTGTTTTTT.

The gene calls are TRBV30 and TRBJ1-3; D not certain. Trimming removed 0 bases at V and 0 bases at J, with 3 bases between. Germline-derived CDR1 and CDR2 are GTSNPN and SVGIG (reference sequence). There are 13 residues in the CDR3. The DNA of the CDR3 is TGTGCCTGGAGTGTCCCCTCTGGAAACACCATATATTTT. Protein: CAWSVPSGNTIYF.

This clone was detected a few times. The chain links TRBV7-9 to TRBJ2-1, with D uncertain. The V end was cut by 0 bases, the J end by 10 bases, with 4 bases between. This CDR3 comprises 11 residues. Looked up from germline, CDR1 is SEHNR and CDR2 is FQNEAQ (reference sequence). CDR3 sequence reads: CASSLAPEQFF. Here the CDR3 DNA reads TGTGCCAGCAGCTTAGCTCCCGAGCAGTTCTTC.

CDR3 residues: CSVWKQVNTEAFF. The CDR3 DNA follows: TGCAGCGTTTGGAAACAGGTGAACACTGAAGCTTTCTTT. The J gene is TRBJ1-1, the V gene TRBV29-1, with D perhaps matching TRBD1 (5 bases). The germline V and J ends were trimmed by 5 bases and 0 bases, with 10 bases remaining between them. The CDR3 is made up of 13 amino acids. Per the germline V gene, CDR1 is SQVTM and CDR2 is ANQGSEA.

This clone counts as medium-sized. The chain carries TRBV30 and TRBJ2-4; D perhaps matches TRBD1 (7 bases). This CDR3 spans 13 amino acids. V lost 1 base and J 9 bases, leaving 13 bases between the germline ends. Germline assignment: CDR1 GTSNPN and CDR2 SVGIG (reference sequence). The CDR3 sequence: CAWSEGARGIQYF. In DNA, the CDR3 is TGTGCCTGGAGTGAGGGGGCGCGGGGCATTCAGTACTTC.

The chain recombines TRBV29-1 with TRBJ1-1, with 7 nucleotides matching TRBD1. From germline, CDR1 is SQVTM and CDR2 ANQGSEA. The CDR3 length is 14 residues. The V and J ends lost 6 bases and 1 base, in that order; junction bases with no gene match: 8. CDR3 in DNA: TGCAGCGTGAAAGGGGACAGAGAGAACACTGAAGCTTTCTTT. It translates to CSVKGDRENTEAFF. The whole variable domain, filled in from reference TRBV29-1 and TRBJ1-1, reads SAVISQKPSRDICQRGTSLTIQCQVDSQVTMMFWYRQQPGQSLTLIATANQGSEATYESGFVIDKFPISRPNLTFSTLTVSNMSPEDSSIYLCSVKGDRENTEAFFGQGTRLTVV.

The chain has TRBV30 and TRBJ1-6; D might be TRBD1 (5 bases). This CDR3 spans 15 amino acids. CDR1 GTSNPN and CDR2 SVGIG come from the germline V gene (reference sequence). Trimming removed 0 bases at V and 10 bases at J, with 16 bases between. CDR3 sequence (DNA): TGTGCCTGGAGTGTATCGGCGGGGCAGAGATCACCCCTCCACTTT. It codes for CAWSVSAGQRSPLHF.

V gene TRBV29-1 combines with J gene TRBJ1-1; D gene ambiguous. Germline-derived CDR1 and CDR2 are SQVTM and ANQGSEA. Between the trimmed V and J ends, which lost 4 bases and 0 bases, there was a span of 6 bases. This CDR3 comprises 12 residues. Here the CDR3 DNA reads TGCAGCGTTGTCCCGGTGAACACTGAAGCTTTCTTT. Protein: CSVVPVNTEAFF.

V is TRBV15 and J is TRBJ2-1; D ambiguous. The ends were cut back, 0 bases at V and 2 bases at J, with 2 bases in the middle. CDR1 is LNHNV, CDR2 YYDKDF, per germline (reference sequence). The CDR3 totals 13 residues. CDR3 amino acids: CATSRDTYNEQFF. The CDR3 DNA is TGTGCCACCAGCAGAGATACCTACAATGAGCAGTTCTTC.

V usage is TRBV29-1 and J usage is TRBJ1-1; maybe TRBD1 (5 bases). Germline CDR1 SQVTM, CDR2 ANQGSEA. Trimming took 5 bases from V and 5 from J, leaving 15 bases between them. The CDR3 totals 13 residues. The CDR3 sequence: CSVSLPGGTEAFF. The CDR3 region has the DNA TGCAGCGTTTCCCTACCGGGGGGGACTGAAGCTTTCTTT.

The chain recombines TRBV5-6 with TRBJ2-3, with 9 nucleotides matching TRBD2. Germline V lookup: CDR1 SGHDT, CDR2 YYEEEE. The length of the CDR3 is 17 residues. Unmatched junction bases numbered 10, after V lost 0 bases and J lost 5 bases. Written as DNA, the CDR3 is TGTGCCAGCAGCTTGGTTGAAGGCGGGGGGGCCGGAGATACGCAGTATTTT. Protein: CASSLVEGGGAGDTQYF.

This rearrangement joins TRBV25-1 to TRBJ2-5; D is possibly TRBD1 (5 bases). This CDR3 spans 15 amino acids. Deletions cut 0 bases from V and 4 bases from J, with 12 bases between. Germline V gene data show CDR1 as MGHDK and CDR2 as SYGVNS. DNA of the CDR3: TGTGCCAGCAGTGAATATGGGGCCAAAAGAGAGACCCAGTACTTC. Amino acids: CASSEYGAKRETQYF.

There are a few counts of this clone. This chain uses TRBV7-6 with TRBJ1-4, with a weak D call TRBD1 (6 bases). Germline CDR1 is SGHVS and CDR2 is FNYEAQ. This CDR3 contains 15 residues. V was cut by 6 bases and J by 8 bases, with 19 bases left in between. The CDR3, as DNA: TGTGCCAGCAGACCGGGCGGGGGGGCAGAGGAAAAACTGTTTTTT. This translates into CASRPGGGAEEKLFF.

The V and J genes are TRBV5-6 and TRBJ1-1; the D gene is possibly TRBD1 (5 bases). The CDR3 runs 13 residues. The germline V gene encodes CDR1 SGHDT and CDR2 YYEEEE. V was cut by 4 bases and J by 4 bases, with 11 bases left in between. CDR3 coding DNA: TGTGCCAGCAGCCAGGGCAGAGCCACTGAAGCTTTCTTT. Its translation: CASSQGRATEAFF.

This clone was detected a few times. The J gene is TRBJ2-3, the V gene TRBV9; TRBD1 aligns across 10 bases. V dropped 3 bases and J dropped 1; count of bases not matched to a gene: 11. The CDR3 totals 18 residues. The germline CDR1 and CDR2 sequences are SGDLS and YYNGEE. CDR3 loop: CASSARAGQGFGTDTQYF. The DNA for the CDR3 is TGTGCCAGCAGCGCAAGAGCGGGACAGGGGTTTGGCACAGATACGCAGTATTTT. Drawing the rest from reference TRBV9 and TRBJ2-3, the complete variable domain is DSGVTQTPKHLITATGQRVTLRCSPRSGDLSVYWYQQSLDQGLQFLIQYYNGEERAKGNILERFSAQQFPDLHSELNLSSLELGDSALYFCASSARAGQGFGTDTQYFGPGTRLTVL.

This clone was observed once. V and J are TRBV5-1 and TRBJ2-1; no clear D gene. V was pared by 9 bases and J by 7 bases, with 35 bases between. Looked up from germline, CDR1 is SGHRS and CDR2 is YFSETQ. The CDR3 is made up of 19 amino acids. CDR3 residues: CATRPLVLDRPTLGNEQFF. The CDR3 DNA sequence: TGCGCCACCCGGCCCCTCGTTTTGGACCGCCCAACCCTCGGGAATGAGCAGTTCTTC.

This clone was found a few times. The junction differs from germline at one of its ends, possibly a read error. This chain joins TRBV7-6 and TRBJ2-7; 10 bases align to TRBD1. This CDR3 is built from 15 residues. The germline V gene encodes CDR1 SGHVS and CDR2 FNYEAQ. The CDR3 coding sequence is TGTGCCAACAGCAACTCCGGGACAGGGGTGTACGAGCAGTACTTC. It yields the protein CANSNSGTGVYEQYF.

This chain connects TRBV15 to TRBJ2-1; no clear D gene. V gave up 4 bases and J gave up 6 bases, with 10 bases separating them. The CDR3 is made up of 13 amino acids. In germline, CDR1 is LNHNV, CDR2 YYDKDF (reference sequence). The CDR3 nucleotides are TGTGCCACCAGCAAATTAGCAACCAATGAGCAGTTCTTC. It is translated as CATSKLATNEQFF.

This clone was recorded a few times. The CDR3 nucleotides read TGCGCCAGCAGCCAAGGGGGCGCGGGGCTCACAGATACGCAGTATTTT. This translates into CASSQGGAGLTDTQYF. The chain joins TRBV4-3 to TRBJ2-3, with D possibly being TRBD2 (6 bases). The CDR3 is 16 residues long. The germline V gene encodes CDR1 LGHNA and CDR2 YSLEER. The V end lost 1 base, the J end lost 2 bases, and 13 bases lay between the germline ends.

The chain links TRBV5-1 to TRBJ1-1; TRBD1 might be the D (6 bases). V lost 4 bases and J lost 1, with 14 bases in between. This CDR3 has 15 residues. In germline, CDR1 is SGHRS, CDR2 YFSETQ. The CDR3 DNA reads as TGCGCCAGCAGCCCACTGGGGGCACAGAACACTGAAGCTTTCTTT. Translating gives CASSPLGAQNTEAFF.